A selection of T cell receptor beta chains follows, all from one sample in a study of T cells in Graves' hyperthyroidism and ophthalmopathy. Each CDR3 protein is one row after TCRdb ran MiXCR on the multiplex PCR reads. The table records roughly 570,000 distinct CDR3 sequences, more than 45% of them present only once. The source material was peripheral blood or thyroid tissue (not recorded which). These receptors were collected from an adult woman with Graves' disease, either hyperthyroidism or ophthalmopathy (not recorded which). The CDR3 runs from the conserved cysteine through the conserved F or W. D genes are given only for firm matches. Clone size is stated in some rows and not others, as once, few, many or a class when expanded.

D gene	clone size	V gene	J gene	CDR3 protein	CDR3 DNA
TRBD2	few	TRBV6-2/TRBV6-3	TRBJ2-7	CASSIVTGGPYEQYF	TGTGCCAGCAGTATAGTAACGGGAGGGCCCTACGAGCAGTACTTC
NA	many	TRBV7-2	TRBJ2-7	CASSAGTHYYEQYF	TGTGCCAGCAGCGCCGGGACCCACTATTACGAGCAGTACTTC
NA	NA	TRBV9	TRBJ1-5	CASSLNNHGADQPQHF	TGTGCCAGCAGCTTAAACAACCACGGGGCAGATCAGCCCCAGCATTTT
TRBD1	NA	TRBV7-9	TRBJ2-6	CASSYGRGPSSGANVLTF	TGTGCCAGCAGCTACGGCAGGGGGCCGAGCTCTGGGGCCAACGTCCTGACTTTC
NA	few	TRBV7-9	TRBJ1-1	CASSLVMGTEAFF	TGTGCCAGCAGCTTAGTCATGGGGACAGAAGCTTTCTTT
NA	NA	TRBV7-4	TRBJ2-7	CASGDSTYEQYF	TGTGCCAGCGGTGATAGCACGTACGAGCAGTACTTC
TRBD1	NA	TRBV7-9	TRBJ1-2	CASSQTGVVSGSYTF	TGTGCCAGCAGCCAAACAGGGGTTGTTTCGGGAAGCTACACCTTC
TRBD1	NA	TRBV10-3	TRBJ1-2	CAISEARGTGDGYTF	TGTGCCATCAGTGAGGCTCGTGGGACAGGGGACGGCTACACCTTC
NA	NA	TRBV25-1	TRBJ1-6	CASRDRRNSPLHF	TGTGCCAGCAGAGACAGACGCAATTCACCCCTCCACTTT
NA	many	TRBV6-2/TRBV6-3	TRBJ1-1	CASSYGREAFF	TGTGCCAGCAGTTACGGCAGAGAAGCTTTCTTT
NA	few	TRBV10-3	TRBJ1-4	CASRSSGTAGLEKLFF	TGTGCCAGCAGATCCTCGGGGACGGCCGGTTTGGAAAAACTGTTTTTT
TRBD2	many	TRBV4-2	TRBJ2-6	CASSHAGAGANVLTF	TGTGCCAGCAGCCATGCGGGGGCTGGGGCCAACGTCCTGACTTTC
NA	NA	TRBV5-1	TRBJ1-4	CASSLGGSGEKLFF	TGCGCCAGCAGCCTCGGGGGCTCGGGTGAAAAACTGTTTTTT
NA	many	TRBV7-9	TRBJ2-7	CASSSQGYEQYF	TGTGCCAGCAGTTCTCAGGGTTACGAGCAGTACTTC
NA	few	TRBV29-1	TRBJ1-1	CSLRLGTEAFF	TGCAGCTTAAGGTTGGGGACTGAAGCTTTCTTT
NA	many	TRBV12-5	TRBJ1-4	CAMNTGRQLFF	TGTGCCATGAATACCGGGAGGCAACTGTTTTTT
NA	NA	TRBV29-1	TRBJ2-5	CSVGEYQETQYF	TGCAGCGTTGGGGAGTACCAAGAGACCCAGTACTTC
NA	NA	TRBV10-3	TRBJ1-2	CAISAGDTLYGYTF	TGTGCCATCAGTGCAGGGGACACCCTCTATGGCTACACCTTC
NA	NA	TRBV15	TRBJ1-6	CATSSGLAVGNSPLHF	TGTGCCACCAGCAGCGGCTTGGCGGTGGGGAATTCACCCCTCCACTTT
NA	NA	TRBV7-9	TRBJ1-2	CASSAGSRGYTF	TGTGCCAGCAGCGCGGGGTCCCGCGGCTACACCTTC
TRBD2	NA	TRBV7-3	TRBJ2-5	CASSFTGGGDGETQYF	TGTGCCAGCAGCTTTACGGGGGGAGGAGATGGGGAGACCCAGTACTTC
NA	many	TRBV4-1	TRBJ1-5	CASSPQMAYSNQPQHF	TGCGCCAGCAGCCCTCAAATGGCTTATAGCAATCAGCCCCAGCATTTT
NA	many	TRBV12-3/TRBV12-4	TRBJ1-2	CASSLEIGRNYGYTF	TGTGCCAGCAGTTTAGAAATCGGGAGGAACTATGGCTACACCTTC
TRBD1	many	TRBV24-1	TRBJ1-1	CATSDSQTGGTEAFF	TGTGCCACCAGTGATTCCCAGACAGGGGGGACTGAAGCTTTCTTT
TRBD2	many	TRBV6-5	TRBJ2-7	CASSRGLAGDSYEQYF	TGTGCCAGCAGTCGGGGACTAGCGGGAGACTCCTACGAGCAGTACTTC
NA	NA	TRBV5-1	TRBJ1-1	CASSLAGAGGDAEAFF	TGCGCCAGCAGCTTGGCCGGAGCGGGAGGGGACGCTGAAGCTTTCTTT
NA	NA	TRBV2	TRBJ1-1	CASSVVSGHLNTEAFF	TGTGCCAGCAGTGTGGTTTCGGGACACCTGAACACTGAAGCTTTCTTT
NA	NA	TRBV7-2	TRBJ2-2	CASSLRGGSNTGELFF	TGTGCCAGCAGCTTAAGAGGGGGATCGAACACCGGGGAGCTGTTTTTT
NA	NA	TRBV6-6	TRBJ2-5	CASSYLAAPGETQYF	TGTGCCAGCAGTTACTTAGCGGCACCGGGAGAGACCCAGTACTTC